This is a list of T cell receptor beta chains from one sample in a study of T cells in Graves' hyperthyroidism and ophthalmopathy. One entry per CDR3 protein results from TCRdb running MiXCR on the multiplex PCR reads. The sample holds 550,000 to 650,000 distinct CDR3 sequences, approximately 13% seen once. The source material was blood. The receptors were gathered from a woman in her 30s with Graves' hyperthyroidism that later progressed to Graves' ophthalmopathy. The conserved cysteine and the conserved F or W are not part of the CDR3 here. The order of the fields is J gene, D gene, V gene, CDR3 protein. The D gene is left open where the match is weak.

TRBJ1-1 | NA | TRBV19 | ASSPGPFSGTRTEAF
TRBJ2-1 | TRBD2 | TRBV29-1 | SVGTSGRASEQF
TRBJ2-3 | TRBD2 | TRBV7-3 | ASSLSGGRDTQY
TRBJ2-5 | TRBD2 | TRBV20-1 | SAGPRLAEETQY
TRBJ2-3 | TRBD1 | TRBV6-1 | ASSQGTGLQRTQY
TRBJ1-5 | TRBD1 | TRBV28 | ASSPSTGGRQPQH
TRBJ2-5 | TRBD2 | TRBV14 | ASSQVIGRTSGTRETQY
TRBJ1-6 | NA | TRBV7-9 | ASSFNRAIIDSPLH
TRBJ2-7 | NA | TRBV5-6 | ASSYGGRLMVYEQY
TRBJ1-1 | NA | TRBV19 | ASSLPGYMVVTEAF
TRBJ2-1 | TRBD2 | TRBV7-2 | ASSQRSGRAREEQF
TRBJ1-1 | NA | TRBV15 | ATSRDRMGRATEAF
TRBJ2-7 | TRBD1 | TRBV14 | ASSHPRTGGRHTVYEQY